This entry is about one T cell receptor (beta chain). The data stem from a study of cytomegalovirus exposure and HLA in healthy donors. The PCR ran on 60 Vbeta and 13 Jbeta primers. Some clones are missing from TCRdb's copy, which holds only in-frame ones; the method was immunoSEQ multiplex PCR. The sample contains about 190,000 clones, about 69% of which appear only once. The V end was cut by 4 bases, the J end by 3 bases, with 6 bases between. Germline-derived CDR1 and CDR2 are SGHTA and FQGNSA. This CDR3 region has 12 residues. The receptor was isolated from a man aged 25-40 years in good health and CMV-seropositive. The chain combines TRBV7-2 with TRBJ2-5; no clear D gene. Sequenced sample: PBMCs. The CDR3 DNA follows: TGTGCCAGCAGCTCCGACAAAGAGACCCAGTACTTC. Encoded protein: CASSSDKETQYF.